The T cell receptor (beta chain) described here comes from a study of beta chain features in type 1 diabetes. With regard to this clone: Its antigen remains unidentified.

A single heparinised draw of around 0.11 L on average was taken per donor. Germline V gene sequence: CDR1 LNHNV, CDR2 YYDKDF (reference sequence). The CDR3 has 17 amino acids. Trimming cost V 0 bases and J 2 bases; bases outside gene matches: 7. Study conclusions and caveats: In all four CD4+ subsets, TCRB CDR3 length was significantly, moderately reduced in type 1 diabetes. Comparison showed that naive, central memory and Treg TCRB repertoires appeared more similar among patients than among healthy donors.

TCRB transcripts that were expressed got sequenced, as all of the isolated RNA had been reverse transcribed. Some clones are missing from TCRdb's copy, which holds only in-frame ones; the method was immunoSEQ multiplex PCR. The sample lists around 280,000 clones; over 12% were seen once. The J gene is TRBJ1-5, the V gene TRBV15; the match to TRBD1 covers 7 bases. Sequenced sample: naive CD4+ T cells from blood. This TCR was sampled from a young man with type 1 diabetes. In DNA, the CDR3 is TGTGCCACCAGCAGAGAGCGGGTGGACAGGCGCAATCAGCCCCAGCATTTT. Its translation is CATSRERVDRRNQPQHF.